This T cell receptor (beta chain) was observed in a study of identical twins. Study results and limitations: Partial confounding of zero-insertion analyses by invariant MAIT and iNKT cells was possible.

A note on this clonotype: Its antigen is undetermined.

TCRdb used MiXCR to reprocess the 5' RACE reads, holding one entry per CDR3 protein. The sample includes 650,000 to 800,000 distinct CDR3 sequences, more than 6.5% of them seen just once. Healthy Caucasians, and only they, were the donors. In germline, CDR1 is MNHNY, CDR2 SVGAGI (reference sequence). V was pared by 5 bases and J by 6 bases, with 18 bases between. There are 15 residues in the CDR3. The same sample was also studied in work on yellow fever vaccine responses in identical twins.

J is TRBJ2-3 and V is TRBV6-6, with D perhaps matching TRBD1 (7 bases). The sequence was obtained from a young woman in good health. The sequenced material came from PBMCs. The CDR3 here is CASSLRGVGADTQYF. The CDR3 coding sequence is TGTGCCAGCAGTCTCAGGGGGGTGGGCGCGGATACGCAGTATTTT.